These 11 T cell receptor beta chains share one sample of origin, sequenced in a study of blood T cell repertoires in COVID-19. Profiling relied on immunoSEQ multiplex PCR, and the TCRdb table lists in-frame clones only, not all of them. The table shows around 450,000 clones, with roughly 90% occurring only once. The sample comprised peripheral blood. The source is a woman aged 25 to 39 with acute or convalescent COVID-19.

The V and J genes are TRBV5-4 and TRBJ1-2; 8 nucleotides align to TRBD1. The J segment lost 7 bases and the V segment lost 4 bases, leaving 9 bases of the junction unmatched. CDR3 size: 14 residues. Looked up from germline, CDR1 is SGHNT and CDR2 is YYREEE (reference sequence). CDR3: CASSAITGGGGYTF. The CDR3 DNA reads TGTGCCAGCAGCGCGATTACAGGGGGTGGTGGCTACACCTTC. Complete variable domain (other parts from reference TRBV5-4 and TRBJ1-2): ETGVTQSPTHLIKTRGQQVTLRCSSQSGHNTVSWYQQALGQGPQFIFQYYREEENGRGNFPPRFSGLQFPNYSSELNVNALELDDSALYLCASSAITGGGGYTFGSGTRLTVV.

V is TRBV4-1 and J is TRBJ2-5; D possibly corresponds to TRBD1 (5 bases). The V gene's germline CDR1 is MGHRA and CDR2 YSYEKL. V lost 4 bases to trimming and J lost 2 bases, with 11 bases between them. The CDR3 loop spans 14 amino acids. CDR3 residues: CASSPHDRQETQYF. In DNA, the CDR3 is TGCGCCAGCAGCCCTCACGACAGACAAGAGACCCAGTACTTC.

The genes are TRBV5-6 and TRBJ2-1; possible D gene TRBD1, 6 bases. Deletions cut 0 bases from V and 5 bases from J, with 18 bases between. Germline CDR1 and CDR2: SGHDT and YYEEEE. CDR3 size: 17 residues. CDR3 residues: CASSLGWGRGWDNEQFF. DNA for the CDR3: TGTGCCAGCAGCTTGGGCTGGGGCAGGGGTTGGGACAATGAGCAGTTCTTC.

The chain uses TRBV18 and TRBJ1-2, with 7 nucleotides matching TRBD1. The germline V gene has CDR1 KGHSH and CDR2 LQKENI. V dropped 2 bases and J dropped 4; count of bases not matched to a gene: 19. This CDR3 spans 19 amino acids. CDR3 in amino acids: CASSPKGHRQGLSSYGYTF. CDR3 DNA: TGTGCCAGCTCACCAAAAGGTCACCGACAGGGTTTATCGTCCTATGGCTACACCTTC. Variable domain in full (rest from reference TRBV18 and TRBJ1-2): NAGVMQNPRHLVRRRGQEARLRCSPMKGHSHVYWYRQLPEEGLKFMVYLQKENIIDESGMPKERFSAEFPKEGPSILRIQQVVRGDSAAYFCASSPKGHRQGLSSYGYTFGSGTRLTVV.

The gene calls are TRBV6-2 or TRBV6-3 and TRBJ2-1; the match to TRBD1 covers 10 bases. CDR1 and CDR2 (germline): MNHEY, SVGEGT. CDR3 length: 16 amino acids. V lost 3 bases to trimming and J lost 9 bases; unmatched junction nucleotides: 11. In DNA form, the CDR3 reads TGTGCCAGCAGTTATAGCGCGGGACAGGGGACCGTTGAGCAGTTCTTC. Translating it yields CASSYSAGQGTVEQFF.

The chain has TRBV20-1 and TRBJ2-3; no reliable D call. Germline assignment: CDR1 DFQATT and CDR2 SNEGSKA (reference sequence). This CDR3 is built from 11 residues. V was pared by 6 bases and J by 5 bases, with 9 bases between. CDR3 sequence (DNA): TGCAGTGCCCGGGTTTTAGATACGCAGTATTTT. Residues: CSARVLDTQYF.

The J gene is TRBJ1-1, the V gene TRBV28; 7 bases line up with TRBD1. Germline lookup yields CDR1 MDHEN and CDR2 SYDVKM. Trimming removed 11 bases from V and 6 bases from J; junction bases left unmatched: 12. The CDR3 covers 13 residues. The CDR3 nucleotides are TGTGCCTCCCTCAATCCGGGGACAGCTGAAGCTTTCTTT. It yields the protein CASLNPGTAEAFF. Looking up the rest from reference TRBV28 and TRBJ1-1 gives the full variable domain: DVKVTQSSRYLVKRTGEKVFLECVQDMDHENMFWYRQDPGLGLRLIYFSYDVKMKEKGDIPEGYSVSREKKERFSLILESASTNQTSMYLCASLNPGTAEAFFGQGTRLTVV.

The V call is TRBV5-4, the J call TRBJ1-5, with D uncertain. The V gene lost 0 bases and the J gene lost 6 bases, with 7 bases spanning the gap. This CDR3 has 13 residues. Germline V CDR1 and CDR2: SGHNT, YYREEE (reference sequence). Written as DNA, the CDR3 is TGTGCCAGCAGCTTGGCCCCGGGTCAGCCCCAGCATTTT. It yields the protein CASSLAPGQPQHF.

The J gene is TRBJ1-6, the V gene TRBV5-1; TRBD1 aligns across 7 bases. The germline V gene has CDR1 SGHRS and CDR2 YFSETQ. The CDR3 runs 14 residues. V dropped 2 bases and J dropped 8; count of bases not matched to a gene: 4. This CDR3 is CASSLLDRDSPLHF. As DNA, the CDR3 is TGCGCCAGCAGCTTACTCGACAGGGATTCACCCCTCCACTTT.

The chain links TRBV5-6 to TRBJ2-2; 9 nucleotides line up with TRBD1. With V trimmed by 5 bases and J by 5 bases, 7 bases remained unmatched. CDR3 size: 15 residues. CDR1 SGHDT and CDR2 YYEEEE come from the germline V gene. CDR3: CASSSGTGYTGELFF. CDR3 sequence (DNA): TGTGCCAGCAGTTCCGGGACAGGGTATACCGGGGAGCTGTTTTTT. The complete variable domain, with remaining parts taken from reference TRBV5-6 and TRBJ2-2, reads DAGVTQSPTHLIKTRGQQVTLRCSPKSGHDTVSWYQQALGQGPQFIFQYYEEEERQRGNFPDRFSGHQFPNYSSELNVNALLLGDSALYLCASSSGTGYTGELFFGEGSRLTVL.

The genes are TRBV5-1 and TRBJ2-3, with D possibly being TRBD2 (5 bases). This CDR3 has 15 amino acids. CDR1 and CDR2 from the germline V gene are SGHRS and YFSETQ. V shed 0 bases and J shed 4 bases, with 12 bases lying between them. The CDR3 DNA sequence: TGCGCCAGCAGCTTGGCGTCGGGGTCGGCAGATACGCAGTATTTT. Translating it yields CASSLASGSADTQYF.